A single sample gave rise to the 3 T cell receptor beta chains below, sequenced in a study of shared clonotypes between healthy human individuals. Only in-frame clones appear in the TCRdb table, and some are missing; sequencing was by immunoSEQ multiplex PCR. The profile shows about 820,000 clones, 80% to 95% of them singletons. Naive CD8 cells lacked CD45RO, underwent positive selection for CCR7 and left out terminally differentiated effector memory CD45RA+ cells. Sequenced sample: naive CD8+ T cells sorted from blood. The receptors come from a man between 25 and 39 years old in good health.

The J gene is TRBJ2-4, the V gene TRBV28, with D maybe TRBD1 (6 bases). The CDR3 extends over 13 amino acids. The V gene's germline CDR1 is MDHEN and CDR2 SYDVKM. Deletions cut 6 bases from V and 8 bases from J, with 14 bases between. The CDR3 sequence: CASSLQGGDIQYF. CDR3 coding DNA: TGTGCCAGCAGCCTACAGGGTGGAGACATTCAGTACTTC.

The chain uses TRBV30 and TRBJ2-1; the D gene is possibly TRBD1 (5 bases). Trimming shortened V by 4 bases and J by 6 bases, and 7 bases separated the two germline ends. CDR3 length equals 11 residues. Germline V CDR1 and CDR2: GTSNPN, SVGIG (reference sequence). The CDR3 sequence: CAWMQGNEQFF. In DNA, the CDR3 is TGTGCCTGGATGCAGGGCAATGAGCAGTTCTTC. The variable domain in full, with the rest retrieved from reference TRBV30 and TRBJ2-1, is SQTIHQWPATLVQPVGSPLSLECTVEGTSNPNLYWYRQAAGRGLQLLFYSVGIGQISSEVPQNLSASRPQDRQFILSSKKLLLSDSGFYLCAWMQGNEQFFGPGTRLTVL.

This clone occurred a few times. The chain employs TRBV29-1 and TRBJ2-1; D not certain. Per the germline V gene, CDR1 is SQVTM and CDR2 is ANQGSEA. The CDR3 consists of 18 residues. Trimming stripped 3 bases from V and 2 bases from J, with 23 bases between. In nucleotides, the CDR3 is TGCAGCGTTGAGGCCCCAGCCCAGCAGCCATCAACCTACAATGAGCAGTTCTTC. It yields the protein CSVEAPAQQPSTYNEQFF.